This TCR beta chain was documented in a study of tumor-infiltrating lymphocytes in oesophageal squamous cell carcinoma. V was trimmed by 1 base and J by 11 bases, leaving 14 bases between them. CDR3 length equals 13 residues. Germline V gene data show CDR1 as SEHNR and CDR2 as FQNEAQ (reference sequence). TCRdb fed the PCR reads into MiXCR, producing one record per CDR3 protein. This table holds roughly 21,000 distinct CDR3 sequences, more than 35% found once. This clonotype has at least ten counts. This may be a read error, as it is one base from a much larger clone. The clonotype was recovered from a male donor with esophageal squamous cell carcinoma. The sequencing input was esophageal tumor tissue. This chain uses TRBV7-9 with TRBJ2-5; D uncertain. This CDR3 is CASSLVAANEQYF. The CDR3 DNA follows: TGTGCCAGCAGCTTAGTTGCGGCCAATGAGCAGTACTTC.